This TCR beta chain comes out of a study of identical twins. Broader study findings: Beta out-of-frame sequences showed weaker excess sharing between twins. Memory repertoires lacked the insertion deficit that abundant cord blood beta clonotypes showed.

Germline lookup yields CDR1 SNHLY and CDR2 FYNNEI. The ends were cut back, 8 bases at V and 1 base at J, with 11 bases in the middle. The length of the CDR3 is 13 residues. A remark on this clonotype: Its target is not known.

Healthy Caucasian donors formed the entire cohort. TCRdb reprocessed the 5' RACE reads via MiXCR and lists one record per CDR3 protein. The data show about 520,000 distinct CDR3 sequences, about 20% seen once. The data were also submitted as part of a second study, on T cells expressing NK-cell markers. That paper adds: Sequencing of TCR beta repertoires drew on sorted CD3+CD56+NKG2C+, CD3+CD56+NKG2C- and CD3+CD56-NKG2C+ T cells.

The sample taken for sequencing was CD4+ T cells sorted from blood. This chain uses TRBV2 with TRBJ1-1; unclear D gene. The source is a young woman in good health. CDR3 residues: CASPRPGNTEAFF. The CDR3 nucleotides are TGTGCCAGCCCTAGACCGGGGAACACTGAAGCTTTCTTT.